The source of this TCR beta chain is a study of blood T cells in healthy people across ages. Details on this clonotype: Its antigen is not known.

The use of a sample-barcoded 5' primer and a J-beta primer mix characterized a second PCR of about 7 to 12 cycles. TCRdb used MiXCR to reprocess the 5' RACE reads, holding one entry per CDR3 protein. The table records 870,000 or so distinct CDR3 sequences, under 30% of them present only once. Study-wide points: In long-lived donors, naive CD4+ cell counts and diversity exceeded those of aged donors.

Trimming removed 0 bases from V and 1 base from J, with 11 bases in between. There are 16 residues in the CDR3. In germline, CDR1 is SGHTS, CDR2 YDEGEE. This chain links TRBV5-8 with TRBJ1-5, with D tentatively TRBD1 (5 bases). Sequenced: blood. This clonotype was obtained from a woman of 80 years or more in good health. CDR3 nucleotides: TGTGCCAGCAGCTTGGGTCAGGGACGCAGCAATCAGCCCCAGCATTTT. Its translation: CASSLGQGRSNQPQHF.